The following is a TCR beta chain sequence with its context. Cohort assignment relied on participant-reported clinical history. Cohort 3 donors counted as recovered after two negative PCRs, clearance, or resolved symptoms. The protocol was immunoSEQ multiplex PCR, while the TCRdb copy is restricted to in-frame clones and leaves out a portion. The sample gives nearly 400,000 clones, about nine tenths of which show up once; 1.5% to 2% is in the top ten. V shed 0 bases and J shed 2 bases, with 12 bases lying between them. Germline V gene lookup returns CDR1 SGDLS and CDR2 YYNGEE. The CDR3 length is 15 residues. This entry comes from a study of blood T cell repertoires in COVID-19.

This receptor was taken from a woman in her thirties who had recovered from COVID-19. The chain recombines TRBV9 with TRBJ2-7; D gene unclear. The sample comprised PBMCs or T cells enriched from blood (not recorded which). The CDR3: CASSVGAVPAYEQYF. Written as DNA, the CDR3 is TGTGCCAGCAGCGTAGGTGCGGTCCCAGCCTACGAGCAGTACTTC. Full variable domain (missing parts from reference TRBV9 and TRBJ2-7): DSGVTQTPKHLITATGQRVTLRCSPRSGDLSVYWYQQSLDQGLQFLIQYYNGEERAKGNILERFSAQQFPDLHSELNLSSLELGDSALYFCASSVGAVPAYEQYFGPGTRLTVT.